Below are 2 T cell receptor beta chains sequenced from a single sample in a study of T-cell memory formation after mild COVID-19. MiXCR, run by TCRdb on the 5' RACE reads, gives a single entry per CDR3 protein. The sample yields 300,000 to 400,000 distinct CDR3 sequences, 25% to 30% seen once. Sequencing was carried out using PBMCs or a T cell subset sorted from them (not recorded which). The receptor source for this set is an adult woman who had mild COVID-19 (a few samples of this study predate the infection). Cell type and time point are not known.

The chain recombines TRBV29-1 with TRBJ2-7, with a tentative D call TRBD2 (6 bases). Germline CDR1 and CDR2: SQVTM and ANQGSEA. The V end was cut by 6 bases, the J end by 4 bases, with 10 bases between. The CDR3 loop spans 11 amino acids. In nucleotides, the CDR3 is TGCAGCGTAATGGGGGGTTACGAGCAGTACTTC. It encodes CSVMGGYEQYF.

The V gene is TRBV24-1, the J gene TRBJ2-3, with a possible D match to TRBD2 (5 bases). CDR1 and CDR2 from the germline V gene are KGHDR and SFDVKD. This CDR3 region has 20 residues. Trimming stripped 2 bases from V and 1 base from J, with 24 bases between. The CDR3 loop reads CATSDYSPTNYPLRTDTQYF. CDR3 coding DNA: TGTGCCACCAGTGATTACTCCCCGACTAACTACCCCTTACGCACAGATACGCAGTATTTT.